This T cell receptor (beta chain) was obtained from a study of shared T cell receptors in the human thymus. Here immunoSEQ multiplex PCR was the method, and the copy in TCRdb shows in-frame clones only, minus some. The table records more than 550,000 clones, over 75% of them present only once. Per the germline V gene, CDR1 is SGHVS and CDR2 is FQNEAQ. The ends were cut back, 2 bases at V and 3 bases at J, with 13 bases in the middle. CDR3 length equals 15 residues. This sample also belongs to another study, concerning human thymus T cells.

V and J are TRBV7-8 and TRBJ1-1; no firm D call. Source material: thymocytes. The receptor comes from a girl under three years old with a congenital heart defect. CDR3 sequence reads: CASSLSDSIYTEAFF. The CDR3, as DNA: TGTGCCAGCAGCTTATCGGATAGCATTTACACTGAAGCTTTCTTT.